The present T cell receptor (beta chain) was sequenced within a study of beta chain features in type 1 diabetes. Points from the study as a whole: Among all four CD4+ subsets, Type 1 diabetes patients had TCRB CDR3s that were moderately but significantly shorter.

The CDR3 totals 13 residues. Trimming shortened V by 3 bases and J by 7 bases, and 13 bases separated the two germline ends. The germline gives CDR1 SQVTM, CDR2 ANQGSEA. Reverse transcription of all isolated RNA meant that expressed TCRB transcripts were sequenced. TCRdb keeps only in-frame clones here, not all; method: immunoSEQ multiplex PCR. Found here are some 170,000 clones, roughly 60% of them singletons; the top ten hold about 0.091%. This clone was detected a few times. Its cognate antigen is unknown. The sequenced material came from naive CD4+ T cells from blood. The clonotype originates from a man in his thirties or forties with type 1 diabetes. The chain carries TRBV29-1 and TRBJ1-3; a possible D gene is TRBD1 (5 bases). The CDR3 region has the DNA TGCAGCGTTGATGGGGCCCCCGGGAACACCATATATTTT. Amino acid sequence: CSVDGAPGNTIYF.